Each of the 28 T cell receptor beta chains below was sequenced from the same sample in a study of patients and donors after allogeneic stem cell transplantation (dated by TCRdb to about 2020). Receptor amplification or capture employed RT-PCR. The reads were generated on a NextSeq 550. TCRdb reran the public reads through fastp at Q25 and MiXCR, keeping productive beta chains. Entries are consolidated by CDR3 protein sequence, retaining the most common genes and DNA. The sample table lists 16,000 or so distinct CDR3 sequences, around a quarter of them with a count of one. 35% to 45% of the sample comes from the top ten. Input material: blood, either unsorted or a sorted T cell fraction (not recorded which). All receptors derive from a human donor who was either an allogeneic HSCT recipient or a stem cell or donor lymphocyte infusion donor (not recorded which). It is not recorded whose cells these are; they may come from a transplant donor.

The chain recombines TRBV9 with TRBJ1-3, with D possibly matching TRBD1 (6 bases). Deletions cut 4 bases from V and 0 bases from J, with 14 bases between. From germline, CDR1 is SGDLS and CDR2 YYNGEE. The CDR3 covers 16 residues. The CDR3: CASSLGGALSGNTIYF. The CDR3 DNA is TGTGCCAGCAGCCTAGGGGGGGCCCTCTCTGGAAACACCATATATTTT. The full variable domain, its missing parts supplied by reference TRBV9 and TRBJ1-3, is DSGVTQTPKHLITATGQRVTLRCSPRSGDLSVYWYQQSLDQGLQFLIQYYNGEERAKGNILERFSAQQFPDLHSELNLSSLELGDSALYFCASSLGGALSGNTIYFGEGSWLTVV.

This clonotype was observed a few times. For the CDR3, the DNA is TGCAGCGTGCGAGGGGGCGTATGGATCACTGAAGCTTTCTTT. Translating it yields CSVRGGVWITEAFF. The chain couples TRBV29-1 to TRBJ1-1, with 7 bases that match TRBD1. The junction had 11 bases not matched to a gene; V was cut back by 6 bases and J by 4 bases. Germline-derived CDR1 and CDR2 are SQVTM and ANQGSEA. The CDR3 contains 14 residues.

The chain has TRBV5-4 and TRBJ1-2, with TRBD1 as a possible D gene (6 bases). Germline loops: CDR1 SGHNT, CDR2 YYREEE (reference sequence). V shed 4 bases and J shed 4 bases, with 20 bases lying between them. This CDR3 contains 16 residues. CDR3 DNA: TGTGCCAGCAGCCGGCGGGGGGACAAAAGAGGCTATGGCTACACCTTC. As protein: CASSRRGDKRGYGYTF.

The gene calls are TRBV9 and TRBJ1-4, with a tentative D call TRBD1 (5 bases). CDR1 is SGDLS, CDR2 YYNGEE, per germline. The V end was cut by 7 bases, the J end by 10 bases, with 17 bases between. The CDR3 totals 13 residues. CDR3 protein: CASGTFDRGKLFF. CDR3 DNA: TGTGCCAGCGGGACTTTTGACCGGGGAAAACTGTTTTTT.

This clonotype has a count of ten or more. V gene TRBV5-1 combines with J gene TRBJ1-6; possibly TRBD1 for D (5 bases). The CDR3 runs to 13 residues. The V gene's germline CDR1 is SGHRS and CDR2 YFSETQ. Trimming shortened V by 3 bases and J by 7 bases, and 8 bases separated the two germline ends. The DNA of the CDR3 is TGCGCCAGCAGCTACAAGGGGAATTCACCCCTCCACTTT. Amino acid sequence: CASSYKGNSPLHF.

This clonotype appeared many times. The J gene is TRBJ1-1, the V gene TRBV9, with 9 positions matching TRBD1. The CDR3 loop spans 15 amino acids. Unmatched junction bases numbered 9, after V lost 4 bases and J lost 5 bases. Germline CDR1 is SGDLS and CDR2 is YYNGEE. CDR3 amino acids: CASSPRTGVVTEAFF. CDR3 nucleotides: TGTGCCAGCAGCCCCCGGACAGGGGTGGTAACTGAAGCTTTCTTT. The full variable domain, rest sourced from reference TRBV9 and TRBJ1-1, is DSGVTQTPKHLITATGQRVTLRCSPRSGDLSVYWYQQSLDQGLQFLIQYYNGEERAKGNILERFSAQQFPDLHSELNLSSLELGDSALYFCASSPRTGVVTEAFFGQGTRLTVV.

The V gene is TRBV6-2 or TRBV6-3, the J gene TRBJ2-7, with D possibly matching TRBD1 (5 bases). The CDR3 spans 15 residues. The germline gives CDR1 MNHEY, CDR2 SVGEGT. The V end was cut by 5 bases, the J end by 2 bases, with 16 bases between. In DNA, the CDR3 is TGTGCCAGCAGTACGACACTTCAGGGAACCTACGAGCAGTACTTC. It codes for CASSTTLQGTYEQYF.

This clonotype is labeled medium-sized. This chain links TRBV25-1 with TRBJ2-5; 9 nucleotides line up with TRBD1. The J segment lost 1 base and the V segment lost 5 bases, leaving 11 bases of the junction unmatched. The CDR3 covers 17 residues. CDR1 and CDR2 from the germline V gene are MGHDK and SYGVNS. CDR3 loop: CASSMEGTGLSQETQYF. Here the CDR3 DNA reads TGTGCCAGCAGTATGGAGGGGACAGGGCTGAGCCAAGAGACCCAGTACTTC.

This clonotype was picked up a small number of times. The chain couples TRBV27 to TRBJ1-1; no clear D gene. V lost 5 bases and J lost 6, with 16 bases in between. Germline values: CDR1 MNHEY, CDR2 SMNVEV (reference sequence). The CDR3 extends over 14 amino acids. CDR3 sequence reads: CASSPRRAGAEAFF. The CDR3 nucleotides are TGTGCCAGCAGTCCCAGGAGGGCCGGGGCTGAAGCTTTCTTT.

CDR3 DNA sequence: TGTGCCATCGACCCGGAAGGCACTGAAGCTTTCTTT. It specifies CAIDPEGTEAFF. V is TRBV6-2 or TRBV6-3 and J is TRBJ1-1; D unresolved. V lost 10 bases, J lost 4 bases, and 13 bases lay in between. The CDR3 consists of 12 residues. The germline V gene has CDR1 MNHEY and CDR2 SVGEGT.

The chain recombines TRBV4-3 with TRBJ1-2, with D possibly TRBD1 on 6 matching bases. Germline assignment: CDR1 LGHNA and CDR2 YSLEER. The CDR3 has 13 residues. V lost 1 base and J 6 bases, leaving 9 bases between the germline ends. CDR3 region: CASSQVRGNGYTF. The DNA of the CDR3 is TGCGCCAGCAGCCAAGTGAGGGGGAATGGCTACACCTTC.

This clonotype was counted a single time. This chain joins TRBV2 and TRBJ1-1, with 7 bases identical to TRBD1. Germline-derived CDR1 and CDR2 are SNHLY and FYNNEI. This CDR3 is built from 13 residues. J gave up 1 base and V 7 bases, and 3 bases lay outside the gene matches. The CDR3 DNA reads TGTGCCAGCATGAGGACAGGGAACACTGAAGCTTTCTTT. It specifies CASMRTGNTEAFF.

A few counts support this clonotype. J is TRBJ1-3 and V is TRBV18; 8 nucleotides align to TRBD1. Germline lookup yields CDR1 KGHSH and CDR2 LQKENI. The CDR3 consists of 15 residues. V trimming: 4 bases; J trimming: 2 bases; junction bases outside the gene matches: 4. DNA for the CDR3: TGTGCCAGCTCACAAGACAGGGGCCCTGGAAACACCATATATTTT. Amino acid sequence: CASSQDRGPGNTIYF. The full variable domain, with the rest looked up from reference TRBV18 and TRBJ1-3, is NAGVMQNPRHLVRRRGQEARLRCSPMKGHSHVYWYRQLPEEGLKFMVYLQKENIIDESGMPKERFSAEFPKEGPSILRIQQVVRGDSAAYFCASSQDRGPGNTIYFGEGSWLTVV.

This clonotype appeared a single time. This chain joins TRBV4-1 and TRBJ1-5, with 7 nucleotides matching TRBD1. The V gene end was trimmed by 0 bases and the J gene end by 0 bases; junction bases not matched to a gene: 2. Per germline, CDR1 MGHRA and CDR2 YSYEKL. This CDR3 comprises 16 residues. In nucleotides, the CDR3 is TGCGCCAGCAGCCAAGACACAGGGGATAGCAATCAGCCCCAGCATTTT. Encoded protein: CASSQDTGDSNQPQHF.

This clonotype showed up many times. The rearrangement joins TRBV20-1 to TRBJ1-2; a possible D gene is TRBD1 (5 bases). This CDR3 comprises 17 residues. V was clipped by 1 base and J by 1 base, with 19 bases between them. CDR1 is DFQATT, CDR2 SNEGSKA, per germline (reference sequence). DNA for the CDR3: TGCAGTGCTAGAGGGAGGGGCTCAACCTCCAATAACTATGGCTACACCTTC. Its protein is CSARGRGSTSNNYGYTF.

CDR3 amino acids: CASSQGRGGYNEQFF. DNA for the CDR3: TGCGCCAGCAGCCAAGGACGGGGTGGATACAATGAGCAGTTCTTC. The chain carries TRBV4-1 and TRBJ2-1, with D maybe TRBD2 (5 bases). Germline V gives CDR1 MGHRA, CDR2 YSYEKL. V was cut by 1 base and J by 4 bases, with 11 bases left in between. This CDR3 comprises 15 residues.

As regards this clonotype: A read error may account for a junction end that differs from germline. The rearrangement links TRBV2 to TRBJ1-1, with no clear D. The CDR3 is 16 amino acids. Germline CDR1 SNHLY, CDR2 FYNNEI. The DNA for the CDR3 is TGTGCCAGCAGTGAAATGTCTAGATTCTTGTGGACTGAAGCTTGCTTT. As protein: CASSEMSRFLWTEACF.

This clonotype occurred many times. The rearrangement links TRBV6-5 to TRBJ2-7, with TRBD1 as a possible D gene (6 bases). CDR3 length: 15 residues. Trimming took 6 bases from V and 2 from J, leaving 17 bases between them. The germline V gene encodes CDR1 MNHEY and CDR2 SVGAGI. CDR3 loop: CASRQGPFGAYEQYF. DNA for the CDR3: TGTGCCAGCAGACAGGGACCTTTTGGAGCCTACGAGCAGTACTTC.

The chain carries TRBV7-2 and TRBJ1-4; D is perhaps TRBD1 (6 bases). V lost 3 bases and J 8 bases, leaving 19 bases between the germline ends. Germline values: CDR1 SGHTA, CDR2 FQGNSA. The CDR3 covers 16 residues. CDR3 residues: CASSFRRPGHLEKLFF. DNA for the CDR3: TGTGCCAGCAGCTTTAGGCGACCGGGACACTTGGAAAAACTGTTTTTT.

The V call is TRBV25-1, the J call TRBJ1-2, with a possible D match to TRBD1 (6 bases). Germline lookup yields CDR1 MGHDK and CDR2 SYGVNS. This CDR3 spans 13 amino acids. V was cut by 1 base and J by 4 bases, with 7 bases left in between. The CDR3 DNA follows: TGTGCCAGCAGTGAATCAGGGGCCTATGGCTACACCTTC. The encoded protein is CASSESGAYGYTF.

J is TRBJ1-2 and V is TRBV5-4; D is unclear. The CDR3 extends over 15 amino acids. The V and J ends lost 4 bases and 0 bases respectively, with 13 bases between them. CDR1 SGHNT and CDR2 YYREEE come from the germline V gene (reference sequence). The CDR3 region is CASSHPLGSNYGYTF. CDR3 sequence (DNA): TGTGCCAGCAGCCACCCCCTAGGATCTAACTATGGCTACACCTTC. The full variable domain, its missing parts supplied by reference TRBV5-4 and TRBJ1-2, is ETGVTQSPTHLIKTRGQQVTLRCSSQSGHNTVSWYQQALGQGPQFIFQYYREEENGRGNFPPRFSGLQFPNYSSELNVNALELDDSALYLCASSHPLGSNYGYTFGSGTRLTVV.

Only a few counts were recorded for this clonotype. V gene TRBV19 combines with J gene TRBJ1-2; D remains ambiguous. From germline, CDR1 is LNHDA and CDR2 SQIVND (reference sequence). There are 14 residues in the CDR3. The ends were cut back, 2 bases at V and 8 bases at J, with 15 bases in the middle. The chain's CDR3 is CASSIPGILQGYTF. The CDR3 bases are TGTGCCAGTAGTATACCAGGCATCCTACAGGGCTACACCTTC. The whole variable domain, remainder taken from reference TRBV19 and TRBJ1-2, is DGGITQSPKYLFRKEGQNVTLSCEQNLNHDAMYWYRQDPGQGLRLIYYSQIVNDFQKGDIAEGYSVSREKKESFPLTVTSAQKNPTAFYLCASSIPGILQGYTFGSGTRLTVV.

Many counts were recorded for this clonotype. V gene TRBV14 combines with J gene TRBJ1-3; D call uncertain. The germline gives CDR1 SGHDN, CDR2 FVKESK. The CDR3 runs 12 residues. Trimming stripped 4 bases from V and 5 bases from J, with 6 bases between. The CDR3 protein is CASSLQRNTIYF. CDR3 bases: TGTGCCAGCAGCCTACAACGAAACACCATATATTTT.

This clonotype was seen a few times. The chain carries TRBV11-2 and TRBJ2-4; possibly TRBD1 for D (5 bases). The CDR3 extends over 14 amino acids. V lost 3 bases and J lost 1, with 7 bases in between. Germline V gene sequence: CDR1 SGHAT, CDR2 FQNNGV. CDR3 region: CASSFSGAKNIQYF. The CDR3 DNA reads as TGTGCCAGCAGCTTCTCAGGGGCCAAAAACATTCAGTACTTC.

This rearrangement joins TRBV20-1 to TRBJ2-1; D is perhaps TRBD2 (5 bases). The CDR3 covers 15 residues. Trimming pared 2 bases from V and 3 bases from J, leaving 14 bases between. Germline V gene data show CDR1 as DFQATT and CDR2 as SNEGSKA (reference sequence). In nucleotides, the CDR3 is TGCAGTGCTAGATCCATAGCGACCGTCTACAATGAGCAGTTCTTC. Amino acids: CSARSIATVYNEQFF.

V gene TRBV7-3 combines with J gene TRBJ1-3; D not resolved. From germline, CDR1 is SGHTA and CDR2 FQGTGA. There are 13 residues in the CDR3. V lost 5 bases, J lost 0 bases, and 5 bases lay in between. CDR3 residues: CASSPSSGNTIYF. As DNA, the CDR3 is TGTGCCAGCAGCCCCTCCTCTGGAAACACCATATATTTT.

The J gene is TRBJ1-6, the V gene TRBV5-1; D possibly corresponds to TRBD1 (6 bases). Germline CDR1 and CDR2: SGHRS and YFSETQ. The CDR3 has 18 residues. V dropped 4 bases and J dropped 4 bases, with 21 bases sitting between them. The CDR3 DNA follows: TGCGCCAGCAGCCCCCTGTGGGGCAGGGGACTTTATAATTCACCCCTCCACTTT. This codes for CASSPLWGRGLYNSPLHF.

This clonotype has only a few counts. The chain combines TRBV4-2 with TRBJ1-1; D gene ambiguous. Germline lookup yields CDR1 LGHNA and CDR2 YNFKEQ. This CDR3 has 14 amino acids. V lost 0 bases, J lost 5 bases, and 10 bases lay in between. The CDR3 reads CASSQDYAETEAFF. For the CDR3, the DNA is TGTGCCAGCAGCCAAGATTATGCAGAGACTGAAGCTTTCTTT.